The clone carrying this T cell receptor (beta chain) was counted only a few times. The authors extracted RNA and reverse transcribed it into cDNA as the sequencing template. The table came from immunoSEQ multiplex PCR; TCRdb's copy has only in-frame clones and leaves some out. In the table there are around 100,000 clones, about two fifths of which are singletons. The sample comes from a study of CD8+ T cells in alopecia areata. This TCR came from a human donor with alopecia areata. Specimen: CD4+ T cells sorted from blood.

The DNA for the CDR3 is TGTGCCAGCAGCGCCGGGACCACATTAAACGTCCTGACTTTC. It specifies CASSAGTTLNVLTF. V is TRBV5-4 and J is TRBJ2-6; possibly TRBD1 or TRBD2 for D (5 bases each). V was pared by 4 bases and J by 10 bases, with 15 bases between. The germline V gene encodes CDR1 SGHNT and CDR2 YYREEE (reference sequence). This CDR3 comprises 14 residues.